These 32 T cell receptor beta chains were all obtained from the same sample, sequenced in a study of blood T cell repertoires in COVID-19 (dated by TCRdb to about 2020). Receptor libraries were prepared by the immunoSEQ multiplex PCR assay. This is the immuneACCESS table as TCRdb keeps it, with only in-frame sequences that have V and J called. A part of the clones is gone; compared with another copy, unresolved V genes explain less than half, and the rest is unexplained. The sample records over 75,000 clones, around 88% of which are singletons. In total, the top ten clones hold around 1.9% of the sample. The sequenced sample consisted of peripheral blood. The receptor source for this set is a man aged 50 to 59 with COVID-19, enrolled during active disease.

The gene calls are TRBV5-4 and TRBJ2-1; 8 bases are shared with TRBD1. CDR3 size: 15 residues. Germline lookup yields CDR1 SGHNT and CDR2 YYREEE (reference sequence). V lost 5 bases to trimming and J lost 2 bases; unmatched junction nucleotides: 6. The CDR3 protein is CASSLAGGAYNEQFF. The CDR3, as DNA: TGTGCCAGCAGTCTAGCAGGGGGCGCCTACAATGAGCAGTTCTTC.

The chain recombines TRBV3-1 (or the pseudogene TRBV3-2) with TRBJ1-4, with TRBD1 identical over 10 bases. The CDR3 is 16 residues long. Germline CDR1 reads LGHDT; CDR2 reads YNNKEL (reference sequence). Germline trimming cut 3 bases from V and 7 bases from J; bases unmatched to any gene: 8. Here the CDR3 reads CASSHSGTGAGEKLFF. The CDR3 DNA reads TGTGCCAGCAGCCACTCCGGGACAGGGGCCGGTGAAAAACTGTTTTTT.

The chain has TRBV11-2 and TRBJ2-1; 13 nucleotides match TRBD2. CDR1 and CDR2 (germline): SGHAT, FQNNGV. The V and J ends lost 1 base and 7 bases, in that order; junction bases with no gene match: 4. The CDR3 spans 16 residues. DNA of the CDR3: TGTGCCAGCAGCTTAGTACTAGCGGGGGGGCCAAATGAGCAGTTCTTC. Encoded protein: CASSLVLAGGPNEQFF.

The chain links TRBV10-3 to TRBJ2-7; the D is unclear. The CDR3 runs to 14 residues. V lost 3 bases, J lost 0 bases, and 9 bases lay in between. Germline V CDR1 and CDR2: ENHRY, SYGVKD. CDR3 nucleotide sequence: TGTGCCATCAGTGATTTGCAAGCCTCCTACGAGCAGTACTTC. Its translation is CAISDLQASYEQYF.

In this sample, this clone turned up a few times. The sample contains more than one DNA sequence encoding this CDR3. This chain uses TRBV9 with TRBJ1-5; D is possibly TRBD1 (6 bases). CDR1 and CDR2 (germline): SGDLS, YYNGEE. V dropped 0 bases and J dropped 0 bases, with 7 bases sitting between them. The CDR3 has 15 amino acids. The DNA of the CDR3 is TGTGCCAGCAGCGTAGGGGGGCGTAGCAATCAGCCCCAGCATTTT. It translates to CASSVGGRSNQPQHF. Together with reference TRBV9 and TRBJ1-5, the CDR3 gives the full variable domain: DSGVTQTPKHLITATGQRVTLRCSPRSGDLSVYWYQQSLDQGLQFLIQYYNGEERAKGNILERFSAQQFPDLHSELNLSSLELGDSALYFCASSVGGRSNQPQHFGDGTRLSIL.

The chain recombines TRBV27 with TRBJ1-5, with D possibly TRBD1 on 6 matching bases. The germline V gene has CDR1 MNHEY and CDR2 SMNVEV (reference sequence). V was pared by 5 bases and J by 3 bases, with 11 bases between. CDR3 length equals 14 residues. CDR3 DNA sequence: TGTGCCAGCAGTATTGACAGGAACAATCAGCCCCAGCATTTT. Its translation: CASSIDRNNQPQHF.

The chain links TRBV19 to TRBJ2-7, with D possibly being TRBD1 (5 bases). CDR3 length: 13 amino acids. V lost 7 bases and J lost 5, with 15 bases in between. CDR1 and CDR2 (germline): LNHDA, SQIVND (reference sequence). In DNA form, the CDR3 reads TGTGCCAGTACTCCGTCGTCCAGGGACGAGCAGTACTTC. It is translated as CASTPSSRDEQYF.

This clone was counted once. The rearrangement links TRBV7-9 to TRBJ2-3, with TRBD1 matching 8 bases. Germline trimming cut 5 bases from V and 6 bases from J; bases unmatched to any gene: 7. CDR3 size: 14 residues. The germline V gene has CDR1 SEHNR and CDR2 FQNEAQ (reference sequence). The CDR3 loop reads CASSRQGAGDTQYF. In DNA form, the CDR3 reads TGTGCCAGCAGCCGCCAGGGGGCGGGGGATACGCAGTATTTT. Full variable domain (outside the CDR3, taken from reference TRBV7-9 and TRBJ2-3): DTGVSQNPRHKITKRGQNVTFRCDPISEHNRLYWYRQTLGQGPEFLTYFQNEAQLEKSRLLSDRFSAERPKGSFSTLEIQRTEQGDSAMYLCASSRQGAGDTQYFGPGTRLTVL.

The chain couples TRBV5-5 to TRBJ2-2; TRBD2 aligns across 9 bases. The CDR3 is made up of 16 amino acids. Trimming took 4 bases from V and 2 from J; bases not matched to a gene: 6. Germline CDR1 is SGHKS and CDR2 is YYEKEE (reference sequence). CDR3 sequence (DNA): TGTGCCAGCAGCCCAAGGCTAGCGGGAAACACCGGGGAGCTGTTTTTT. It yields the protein CASSPRLAGNTGELFF.

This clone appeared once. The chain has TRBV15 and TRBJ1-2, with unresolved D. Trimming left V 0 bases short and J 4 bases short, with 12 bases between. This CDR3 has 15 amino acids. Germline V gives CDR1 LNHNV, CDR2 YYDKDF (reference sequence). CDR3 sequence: CATSRDERVSYGYTF. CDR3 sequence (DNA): TGTGCCACCAGCAGAGATGAGAGGGTTTCCTATGGCTACACCTTC.

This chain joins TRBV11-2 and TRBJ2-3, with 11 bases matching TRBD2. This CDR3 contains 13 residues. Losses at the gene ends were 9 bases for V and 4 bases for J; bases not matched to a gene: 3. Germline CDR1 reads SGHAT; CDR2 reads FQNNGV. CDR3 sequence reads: CASSGGASDTQYF. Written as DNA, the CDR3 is TGTGCCAGTAGCGGGGGGGCGTCAGATACGCAGTATTTT.

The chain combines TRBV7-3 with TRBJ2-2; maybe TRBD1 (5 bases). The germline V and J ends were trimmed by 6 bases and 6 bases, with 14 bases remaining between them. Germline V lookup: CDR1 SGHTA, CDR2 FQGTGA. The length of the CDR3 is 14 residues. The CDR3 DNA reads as TGTGCCAGCAGACCAGGGTGGGAATCCGGGGAGCTGTTTTTT. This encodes CASRPGWESGELFF.

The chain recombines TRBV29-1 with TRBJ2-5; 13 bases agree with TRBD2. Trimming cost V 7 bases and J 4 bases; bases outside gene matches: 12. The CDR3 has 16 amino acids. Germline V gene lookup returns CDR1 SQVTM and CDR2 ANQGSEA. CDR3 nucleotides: TGCAGCGGATATCGAACTAGCGGGGGGGCCCCAGAGACCCAGTACTTC. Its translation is CSGYRTSGGAPETQYF.

DNA of the CDR3: TGTGCCAGTGGACAGGGTAGAAATTCACCCCTCCACTTT. Its protein product is CASGQGRNSPLHF. The chain links TRBV9 to TRBJ1-6, with 8 bases fitting TRBD1. The CDR3 loop spans 13 amino acids. Germline CDR1 is SGDLS and CDR2 is YYNGEE. J gave up 7 bases and V 8 bases, and 5 bases lay outside the gene matches. The whole variable domain, remainder taken from reference TRBV9 and TRBJ1-6, is DSGVTQTPKHLITATGQRVTLRCSPRSGDLSVYWYQQSLDQGLQFLIQYYNGEERAKGNILERFSAQQFPDLHSELNLSSLELGDSALYFCASGQGRNSPLHFGNGTRLTVT.

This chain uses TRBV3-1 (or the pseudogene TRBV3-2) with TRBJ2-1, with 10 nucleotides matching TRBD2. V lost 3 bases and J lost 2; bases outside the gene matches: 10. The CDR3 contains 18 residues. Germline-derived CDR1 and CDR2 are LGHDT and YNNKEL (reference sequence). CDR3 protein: CASSHRLPGTSAYNEQFF. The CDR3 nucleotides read TGTGCCAGCAGCCATCGCCTACCCGGGACTAGCGCCTACAATGAGCAGTTCTTC.

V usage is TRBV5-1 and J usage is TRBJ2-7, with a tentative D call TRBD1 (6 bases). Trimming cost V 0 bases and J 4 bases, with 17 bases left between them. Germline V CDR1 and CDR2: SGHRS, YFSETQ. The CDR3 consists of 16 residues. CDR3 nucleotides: TGCGCCAGCAGCTTGGGTACAGGGAGAGGAGGATACGAGCAGTACTTC. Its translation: CASSLGTGRGGYEQYF.

CDR3 in DNA: TGTGCCAGCAGTAAACAGGGGTCTTCTAACTATGGCTACACCTTC. This codes for CASSKQGSSNYGYTF. This chain uses TRBV6-5 with TRBJ1-2; TRBD1 agrees at 7 bases. Germline CDR1 reads MNHEY; CDR2 reads SVGAGI. CDR3 length: 15 amino acids. Trimming removed 5 bases from V and 0 bases from J; junction bases left unmatched: 6.

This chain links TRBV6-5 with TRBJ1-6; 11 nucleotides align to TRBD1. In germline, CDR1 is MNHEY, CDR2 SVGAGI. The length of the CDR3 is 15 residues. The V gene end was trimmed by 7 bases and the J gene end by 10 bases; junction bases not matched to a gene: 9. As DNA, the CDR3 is TGTGCCAGCAACCCAAAGGGACAGGGGGTATCACCCCTCCACTTT. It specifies CASNPKGQGVSPLHF.

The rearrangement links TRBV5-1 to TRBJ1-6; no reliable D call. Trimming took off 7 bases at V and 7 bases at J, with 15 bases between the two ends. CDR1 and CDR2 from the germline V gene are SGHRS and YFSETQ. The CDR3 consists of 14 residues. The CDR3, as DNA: TGCGCCAGCTCCCCAGACACCCCAAATTCACCCCTCCACTTT. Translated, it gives CASSPDTPNSPLHF.

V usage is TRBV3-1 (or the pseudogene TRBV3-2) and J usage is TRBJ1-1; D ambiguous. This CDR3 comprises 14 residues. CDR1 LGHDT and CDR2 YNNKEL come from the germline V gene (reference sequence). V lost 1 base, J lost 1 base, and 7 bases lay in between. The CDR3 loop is CASSQAVGNTEAFF. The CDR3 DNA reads TGTGCCAGCAGCCAAGCGGTCGGGAACACTGAAGCTTTCTTT.

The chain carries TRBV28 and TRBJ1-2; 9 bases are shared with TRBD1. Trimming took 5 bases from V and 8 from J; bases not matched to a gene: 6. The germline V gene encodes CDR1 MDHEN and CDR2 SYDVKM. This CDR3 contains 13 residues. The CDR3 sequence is CASSQGTGTGYTF. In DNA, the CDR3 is TGTGCCAGCAGTCAAGGGACAGGGACCGGCTACACCTTC.

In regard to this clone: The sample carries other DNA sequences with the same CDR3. Here the CDR3 DNA reads TGTGCCAGCTCCCGCGGACAGGGCAACTATGGCTACACCTTC. This gives the protein CASSRGQGNYGYTF. The chain combines TRBV18 with TRBJ1-2; TRBD1 matches at 8 bases. Germline V gene sequence: CDR1 KGHSH, CDR2 LQKENI. After removal of 6 bases from V and 2 bases from J, the junction contained 5 bases not matched to a gene. This CDR3 is 14 amino acids long.

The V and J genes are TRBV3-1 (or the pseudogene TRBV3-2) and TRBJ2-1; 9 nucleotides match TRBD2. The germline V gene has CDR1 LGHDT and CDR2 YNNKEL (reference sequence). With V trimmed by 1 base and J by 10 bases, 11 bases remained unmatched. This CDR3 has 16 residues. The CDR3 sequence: CASSQVLLAGANEQFF. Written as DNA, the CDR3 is TGTGCCAGCAGCCAAGTCCTCTTAGCGGGGGCGAACGAGCAGTTCTTC.

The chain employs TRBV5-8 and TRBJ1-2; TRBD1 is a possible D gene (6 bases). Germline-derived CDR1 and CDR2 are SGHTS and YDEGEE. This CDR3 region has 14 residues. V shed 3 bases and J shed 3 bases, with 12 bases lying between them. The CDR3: CASSSLDRHYGYTF. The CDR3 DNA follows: TGTGCCAGCAGCTCTCTGGACAGACACTATGGCTACACCTTC.

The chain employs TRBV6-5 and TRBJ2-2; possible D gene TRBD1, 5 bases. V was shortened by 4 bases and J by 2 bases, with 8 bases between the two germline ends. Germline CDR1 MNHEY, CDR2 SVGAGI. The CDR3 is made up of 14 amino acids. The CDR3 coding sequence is TGTGCCAGCAGTTTGACAGTCAACACCGGGGAGCTGTTTTTT. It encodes CASSLTVNTGELFF.

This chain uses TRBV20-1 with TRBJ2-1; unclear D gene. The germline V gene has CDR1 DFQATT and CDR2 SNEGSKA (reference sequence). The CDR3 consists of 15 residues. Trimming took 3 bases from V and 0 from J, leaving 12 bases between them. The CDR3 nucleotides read TGCAGTGCTAGTTACAGCCGTAGCTCCTACAATGAGCAGTTCTTC. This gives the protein CSASYSRSSYNEQFF.

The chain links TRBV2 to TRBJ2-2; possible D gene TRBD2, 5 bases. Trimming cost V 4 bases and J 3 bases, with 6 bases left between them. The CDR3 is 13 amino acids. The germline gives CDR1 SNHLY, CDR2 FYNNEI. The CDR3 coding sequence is TGTGCCAGCAGTGCGGGATACACCGGGGAGCTGTTTTTT. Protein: CASSAGYTGELFF.

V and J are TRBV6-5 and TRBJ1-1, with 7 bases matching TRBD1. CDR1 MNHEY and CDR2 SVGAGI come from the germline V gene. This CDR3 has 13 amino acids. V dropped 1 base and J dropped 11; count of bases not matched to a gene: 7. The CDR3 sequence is CASSYFKSGGAFF. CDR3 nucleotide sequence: TGTGCCAGCAGTTACTTTAAGTCAGGGGGTGCTTTCTTT.

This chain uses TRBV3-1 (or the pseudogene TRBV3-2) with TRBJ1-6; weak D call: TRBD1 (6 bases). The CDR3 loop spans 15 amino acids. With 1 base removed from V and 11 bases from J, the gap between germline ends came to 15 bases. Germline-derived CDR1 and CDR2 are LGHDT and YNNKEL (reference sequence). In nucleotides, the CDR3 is TGTGCCAGCAGCCAAGCGAGAGGGGGAATTACACCCCTCCACTTT. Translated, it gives CASSQARGGITPLHF.

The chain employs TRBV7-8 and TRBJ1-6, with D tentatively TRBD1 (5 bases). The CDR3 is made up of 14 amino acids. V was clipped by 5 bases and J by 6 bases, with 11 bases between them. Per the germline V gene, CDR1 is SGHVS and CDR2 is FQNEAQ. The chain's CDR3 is CASSRPQGNSPLHF. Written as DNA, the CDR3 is TGTGCCAGCAGCAGGCCGCAGGGTAATTCACCCCTCCACTTT. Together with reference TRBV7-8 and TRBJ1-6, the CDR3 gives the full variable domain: GAGVSQSPRYKVAKRGQDVALRCDPISGHVSLFWYQQALGQGPEFLTYFQNEAQLDKSGLPSDRFFAERPEGSVSTLKIQRTQQEDSAVYLCASSRPQGNSPLHFGNGTRLTVT.

The CDR3 reads CASRAGTITGSNQPQHF. The CDR3, as DNA: TGTGCCAGCAGAGCCGGGACAATAACGGGTAGCAATCAGCCCCAGCATTTT. The chain combines TRBV27 with TRBJ1-5; maybe TRBD1 (6 bases). The V end lost 6 bases, the J end lost 0 bases, and 18 bases lay between the germline ends. The CDR3 consists of 17 residues. Germline CDR1 and CDR2: MNHEY and SMNVEV (reference sequence).

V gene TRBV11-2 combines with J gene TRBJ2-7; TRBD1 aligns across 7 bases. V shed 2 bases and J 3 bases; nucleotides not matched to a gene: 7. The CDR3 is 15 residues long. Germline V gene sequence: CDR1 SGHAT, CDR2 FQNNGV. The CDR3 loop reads CASSLRDSVLYEQYF. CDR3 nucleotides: TGTGCCAGCAGCTTAAGGGACAGCGTACTCTACGAGCAGTACTTC.